The rows below give T cell receptor beta chains drawn from one sample of a study of CD8 T cells in Susac syndrome. TCRdb re-derived calls from the immunoSEQ multiplex PCR reads in MiXCR, one entry per CDR3 protein. This table holds roughly 250,000 distinct CDR3 sequences, about 96% found once. Sequencing was done on a sample of CD4+ T cells from PBMCs. The receptors were gathered from a human donor with Susac syndrome. CDR3s include the opening cysteine and the closing phenylalanine or tryptophan. D genes are given only for firm matches. A clone size is listed for some rows: how often the clone was seen (once, few, many), or a class if it is expanded.

cdr3_length: 16
clone_size: -
v_call: TRBV4-1
d_call: -
j_call: TRBJ1-1
cdr3_nt: TGCGCCAGCAGCCAAGATAGGAAAGGGGGTGGGACTGAAGCTTTCTTT
cdr3_aa: CASSQDRKGGGTEAFF

cdr3_length: 13
clone_size: -
v_call: TRBV7-2
d_call: TRBD1
j_call: TRBJ1-1
cdr3_nt: TGTGCCAGCAGCTCTCAAGACAGGGTCGTTCCTTTCTTT
cdr3_aa: CASSSQDRVVPFF

cdr3_length: 14
clone_size: -
v_call: TRBV20-1
d_call: -
j_call: TRBJ2-5
cdr3_nt: TGCAGTGCTTCCGGGCTGCCGAGCCAAGAGACCCAGTACTTC
cdr3_aa: CSASGLPSQETQYF

cdr3_length: 12
clone_size: -
v_call: TRBV19
d_call: -
j_call: TRBJ2-7
cdr3_nt: TGTGCCAGTAGTATACGGAGGGACGAGCAGTACTTC
cdr3_aa: CASSIRRDEQYF

cdr3_length: 15
clone_size: -
v_call: TRBV18
d_call: -
j_call: TRBJ2-1
cdr3_nt: TGTGCCAGCTCACCAACAGAGCGGGCGCACAATGAGCAGTTCTTC
cdr3_aa: CASSPTERAHNEQFF

cdr3_length: 14
clone_size: -
v_call: TRBV29-1
d_call: -
j_call: TRBJ2-7
cdr3_nt: TGCAGCGTTGAGTGGGTAGAGCGGCCCTACGAGCAGTACTTC
cdr3_aa: CSVEWVERPYEQYF

cdr3_length: 17
clone_size: -
v_call: TRBV2
d_call: -
j_call: TRBJ2-1
cdr3_nt: TGTGCCAGCAGCGGCGCTCATGGGTGGGAGACTGGCAATGAGCAGTTCTTC
cdr3_aa: CASSGAHGWETGNEQFF

cdr3_length: 14
clone_size: -
v_call: TRBV28
d_call: -
j_call: TRBJ2-5
cdr3_nt: TGTGCCAGCAATGGGGGGCCCTCGCGAGAGACCCAGTACTTC
cdr3_aa: CASNGGPSRETQYF

cdr3_length: 14
clone_size: -
v_call: TRBV29-1
d_call: -
j_call: TRBJ2-2
cdr3_nt: TGCAGCGTTAAGTTTGCAACCAACACCGGGGAGCTGTTTTTT
cdr3_aa: CSVKFATNTGELFF

cdr3_length: 12
clone_size: -
v_call: TRBV29-1
d_call: -
j_call: TRBJ1-1
cdr3_nt: TGCAGCGTCGGGTATGGGAACACTGAAGCTTTCTTT
cdr3_aa: CSVGYGNTEAFF

cdr3_length: 15
clone_size: -
v_call: TRBV7-9
d_call: -
j_call: TRBJ1-5
cdr3_nt: TGTGCCAGCAGCTCGGACATCGGGTGGGATCAGCCCCAGCATTTT
cdr3_aa: CASSSDIGWDQPQHF

cdr3_length: 14
clone_size: few
v_call: TRBV20-1
d_call: -
j_call: TRBJ2-7
cdr3_nt: TGCAGTGCTAGAGGAAGGGGACCAGTGGGCGAGCAGTACTTC
cdr3_aa: CSARGRGPVGEQYF

cdr3_length: 16
clone_size: -
v_call: TRBV28
d_call: TRBD2
j_call: TRBJ2-1
cdr3_nt: TGTGCCAGCAACCGGATGAGCGGGAGGACTTACAATGAGCAGTTCTTC
cdr3_aa: CASNRMSGRTYNEQFF

cdr3_length: 12
clone_size: -
v_call: TRBV12-3/TRBV12-4
d_call: -
j_call: TRBJ2-1
cdr3_nt: TGTGCCAGCAGTCCGACCCGATGGGGCGCGTTCTTC
cdr3_aa: CASSPTRWGAFF

cdr3_length: 13
clone_size: once
v_call: TRBV18
d_call: -
j_call: TRBJ1-5
cdr3_nt: TGTGCCAGCTCACCACCAGATTATCAGCCCCAGCATTTT
cdr3_aa: CASSPPDYQPQHF

cdr3_length: 15
clone_size: -
v_call: TRBV9
d_call: -
j_call: TRBJ2-7
cdr3_nt: TGTGCCAGCAGCGTGGCTACCGGGACCGCCTACGAGCAGTACTTC
cdr3_aa: CASSVATGTAYEQYF

cdr3_length: 13
clone_size: -
v_call: TRBV9
d_call: -
j_call: TRBJ2-1
cdr3_nt: TGTGCCTCAGTTGGGACTGGGGGAAATGAGCAGTTCTTC
cdr3_aa: CASVGTGGNEQFF

cdr3_length: 15
clone_size: -
v_call: TRBV6-6
d_call: TRBD2
j_call: TRBJ2-1
cdr3_nt: TGTGCCAGCAGTTTCCCTAGCGGGTTCGTGAATGAGCAGTTCTTC
cdr3_aa: CASSFPSGFVNEQFF

cdr3_length: 14
clone_size: once
v_call: TRBV7-2
d_call: -
j_call: TRBJ2-3
cdr3_nt: TGTGCCAGCAGCCGCGGAGGGGTCGGGAATACGCAGTATTTT
cdr3_aa: CASSRGGVGNTQYF

cdr3_length: 14
clone_size: -
v_call: TRBV30
d_call: -
j_call: TRBJ1-5
cdr3_nt: TGTGCCTGGAGTGTACAGGTTGGCAATCAGCCCCAGCATTTT
cdr3_aa: CAWSVQVGNQPQHF

cdr3_length: 15
clone_size: once
v_call: TRBV28
d_call: TRBD2
j_call: TRBJ2-5
cdr3_nt: TGTGCCAGCATCAACGGGGGGTCGGTGGGGGAGACCCAGTACTTC
cdr3_aa: CASINGGSVGETQYF